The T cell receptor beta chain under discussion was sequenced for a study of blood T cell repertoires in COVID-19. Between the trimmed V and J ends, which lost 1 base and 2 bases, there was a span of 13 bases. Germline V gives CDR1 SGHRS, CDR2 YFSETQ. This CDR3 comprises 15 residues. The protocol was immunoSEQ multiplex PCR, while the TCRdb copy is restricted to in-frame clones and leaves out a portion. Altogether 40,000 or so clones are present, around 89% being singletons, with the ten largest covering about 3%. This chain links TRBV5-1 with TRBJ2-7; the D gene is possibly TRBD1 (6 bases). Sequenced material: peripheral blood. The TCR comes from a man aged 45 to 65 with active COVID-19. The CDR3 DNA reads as TGCGCCAGCAGCTTGACGGGACAAACTACCTACGAGCAGTACTTC. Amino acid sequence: CASSLTGQTTYEQYF.